Below are 13 T cell receptor beta chains sequenced from a single sample in a study of identical twins. MiXCR was run by TCRdb on the 5' RACE reads, yielding one entry per CDR3 protein. The data show around 480,000 distinct CDR3 sequences, approximately 14% seen once. These same records also appear under a second study, on yellow fever vaccine responses in identical twins.

What was sequenced was CD4+ T cells sorted from blood. Receptors originate from a woman aged 18-29 years in good health.

This clonotype was observed a few times. V and J are TRBV6-1 and TRBJ2-1, with 7 bases that match TRBD1. The V gene end was trimmed by 5 bases and the J gene end by 5 bases; junction bases not matched to a gene: 12. This CDR3 has 16 residues. Germline lookup yields CDR1 MNHNS and CDR2 SASEGT. The CDR3, as DNA: TGTGCCAGCAGTCGGGCTACAGGGGCGTTCAACAATGAGCAGTTCTTC. Translated, it gives CASSRATGAFNNEQFF.

This clonotype was counted a few times. In DNA, the CDR3 is TGTGCCAGCAGTGCGGACAGGGGGGGAAAGACCCAGTACTTC. Translation gives CASSADRGGKTQYF. J is TRBJ2-5 and V is TRBV28; 10 bases agree with TRBD1. Germline V gene data show CDR1 as MDHEN and CDR2 as SYDVKM. The V segment lost 5 bases and the J segment 6 bases; nucleotides outside the gene matches: 6. The CDR3 contains 14 residues.

In its sample, this clonotype was seen a few times. The genes are TRBV7-9 and TRBJ1-2, with D possibly TRBD1 on 6 matching bases. The CDR3 covers 15 residues. Germline CDR1 and CDR2: SEHNR and FQNEAQ (reference sequence). V was trimmed by 1 base and J by 4 bases, leaving 13 bases between them. This CDR3 is CASSLELGQLYGYTF. The CDR3 DNA reads as TGTGCCAGCAGCTTAGAGTTAGGACAGCTCTATGGCTACACCTTC.

The rearrangement uses TRBV15 and TRBJ2-3; either TRBD1 or TRBD2 may supply D (5 bases each). Germline CDR1 LNHNV, CDR2 YYDKDF (reference sequence). Trimming took off 5 bases at V and 4 bases at J, with 16 bases between the two ends. CDR3 length: 15 amino acids. CDR3 protein: CATSSPLRGPDTQYF. CDR3 nucleotides: TGTGCCACCAGCTCACCTTTACGGGGACCAGATACGCAGTATTTT.

This clonotype turned up a few times. The chain is built from TRBV7-9 and TRBJ1-3; no clear D. CDR1 and CDR2 from the germline V gene are SEHNR and FQNEAQ (reference sequence). V gave up 5 bases and J gave up 1 base, with 12 bases separating them. There are 15 residues in the CDR3. The chain's CDR3 is CASSPPPGSGNTIYF. CDR3 sequence (DNA): TGTGCCAGCAGCCCCCCGCCGGGATCTGGAAACACCATATATTTT.

This clonotype appeared a few times. This chain connects TRBV20-1 to TRBJ1-1, with 7 positions matching TRBD1. In germline, CDR1 is DFQATT, CDR2 SNEGSKA (reference sequence). This CDR3 is 15 amino acids long. After removal of 6 bases from V and 5 bases from J, the junction contained 15 bases not matched to a gene. CDR3 nucleotide sequence: TGCAGTGCCTCTCAAACAGGGGCTCTCAGGACTGAAGCTTTCTTT. Encoded protein: CSASQTGALRTEAFF.

A few counts support this clonotype. V usage is TRBV20-1 and J usage is TRBJ1-6, with D hard to call. The germline V and J ends were trimmed by 5 bases and 7 bases, with 18 bases remaining between them. The CDR3 is made up of 15 amino acids. Germline CDR1 reads DFQATT; CDR2 reads SNEGSKA (reference sequence). The CDR3 here is CSAGLRMVGNSPLHF. For the CDR3, the DNA is TGCAGTGCTGGTCTCAGGATGGTAGGGAATTCACCCCTCCACTTT.

This clonotype was found many times. The rearrangement joins TRBV7-8 to TRBJ2-3; D not certain. Trimming left V 0 bases short and J 9 bases short, with 10 bases between. Germline assignment: CDR1 SGHVS and CDR2 FQNEAQ. The CDR3 totals 13 residues. The CDR3 nucleotides are TGTGCCAGCAGCTTAGCCGAGTTGGGGACGCAGTATTTT. Translated, it gives CASSLAELGTQYF.

The genes are TRBV5-1 and TRBJ2-1; D remains ambiguous. The CDR3 contains 15 residues. Trimming stripped 0 bases from V and 1 base from J, with 8 bases between. CDR1 and CDR2 (germline): SGHRS, YFSETQ. For the CDR3, the DNA is TGCGCCAGCAGCTTGGCGGCCATATCCTACAATGAGCAGTTCTTC. The encoded protein is CASSLAAISYNEQFF.

This clonotype turned up a few times. The chain recombines TRBV28 with TRBJ2-7; D gene unclear. The CDR3 has 12 amino acids. Germline assignment: CDR1 MDHEN and CDR2 SYDVKM. Deletions cut 2 bases from V and 5 bases from J, with 7 bases between. The CDR3 spells CASSLHPDEQYF. In nucleotides, the CDR3 is TGTGCCAGCAGTTTACATCCAGACGAGCAGTACTTC.

CDR3 protein: CASRPGTSLNEQFF. In DNA form, the CDR3 reads TGTGCCAGCAGACCCGGGACTAGCTTAAATGAGCAGTTCTTC. The J gene is TRBJ2-1, the V gene TRBV5-6; 9 positions match TRBD2. Germline V CDR1 and CDR2: SGHDT, YYEEEE. CDR3 length: 14 amino acids. The V and J ends lost 5 bases and 7 bases, in that order; junction bases with no gene match: 7.

V usage is TRBV29-1 and J usage is TRBJ2-7; TRBD2 is a possible D gene (5 bases). There are 15 residues in the CDR3. CDR1 SQVTM and CDR2 ANQGSEA come from the germline V gene. Trimming cost V 0 bases and J 2 bases, with 14 bases left between them. For the CDR3, the DNA is TGCAGCGTTGAAGATCGGGTGGTGGGAGCCTACGAGCAGTACTTC. Translated, it gives CSVEDRVVGAYEQYF.

The chain recombines TRBV28 with TRBJ2-4, with a possible D match to TRBD1 (6 bases). V lost 3 bases to trimming and J lost 0 bases, with 15 bases between them. Germline-derived CDR1 and CDR2 are MDHEN and SYDVKM. The CDR3 is made up of 17 amino acids. This chain's CDR3 is CASSFAGTSVAKNIQYF. The CDR3 nucleotides are TGTGCCAGCAGTTTTGCCGGGACATCAGTAGCCAAAAACATTCAGTACTTC. The entire variable domain, with the rest obtained from reference TRBV28 and TRBJ2-4, is as follows: DVKVTQSSRYLVKRTGEKVFLECVQDMDHENMFWYRQDPGLGLRLIYFSYDVKMKEKGDIPEGYSVSREKKERFSLILESASTNQTSMYLCASSFAGTSVAKNIQYFGAGTRLSVL.